This is a list of T cell receptor beta chains from one sample in a study of blood T cell repertoires in COVID-19. This table comes from immunoSEQ multiplex PCR, and its TCRdb copy is limited to in-frame clones, with some not included. Among some 180,000 clones listed, about four fifths were seen once. Sequencing was done on a sample of peripheral blood. These receptors all stem from a woman older than 75 with acute or convalescent COVID-19. The CDR3 runs from the conserved cysteine through the conserved F or W. A D gene is named only where the DNA matches it firmly. Size values are once, few and many counts, or a class for expanded clones, and some rows have none.

J,V,D,size,DNA,CDR3
TRBJ2-7,TRBV6-6,.,.,TGTGCCAGCAGTTACCTCCTGGGGCCCTACGAGCAGTACTTC,CASSYLLGPYEQYF
TRBJ1-5,TRBV7-2,.,.,TGTGCCAGCAGCTTAGGCGGTTCGACTGTTCAGCCCCAGCATTTT,CASSLGGSTVQPQHF
TRBJ2-7,TRBV27,TRBD1,.,TGTGCCAGCAGTAGGGACAGGGGGCTGATCGAGCAGTACTTC,CASSRDRGLIEQYF
TRBJ2-3,TRBV7-2,.,.,TGTGCCAGCAGCTTAGATGCGATCACAGATACGCAGTATTTT,CASSLDAITDTQYF
TRBJ2-2,TRBV27,.,.,TGTGCCAGCAGTGATGACAGGGACCTTGTAGGGAGGCACACCGGGGAGCTGTTTTTT,CASSDDRDLVGRHTGELFF
TRBJ1-1,TRBV30,.,.,TGTGCCTCCTCCGTCCGCGGGAACACTGAAGCTTTCTTT,CASSVRGNTEAFF
TRBJ2-2,TRBV19,.,.,TGTGCCAGTAGTACTTACATGTTGGGGGAGCTGTTTTTT,CASSTYMLGELFF
TRBJ1-2,TRBV6-5,.,.,TGTGCCAGCGGAGAGTGGGGTGAGGGTGGCTACACCTTC,CASGEWGEGGYTF
TRBJ1-2,TRBV4-1,.,.,TGCGCCAGCAGCCAAGATTTGTCAGGGCTGAGTGGCTACACCTTC,CASSQDLSGLSGYTF
TRBJ2-3,TRBV5-6,TRBD2,.,TGTGCCAGCAGCTCGGCGGCTAGCGGGGGTGGTACGCAGTATTTT,CASSSAASGGGTQYF
TRBJ1-4,TRBV6-5,.,.,TGTGCCAGCGGGCAGGGGCGAAATGAAAAACTGTTTTTT,CASGQGRNEKLFF
TRBJ1-1,TRBV4-1,TRBD1,.,TGCGCCAGCAGCCAAGAATACAGGGGGTACACTGAAGCTTTCTTT,CASSQEYRGYTEAFF
TRBJ1-6,TRBV2,.,.,TGTGCCAGCAGTGAACTCGTGACAGAAAATTCACCCCTCCACTTT,CASSELVTENSPLHF
TRBJ2-7,TRBV7-9,.,.,TGTGCCAGCAGTCAAATCCGGGACTCGACCTACGAGCAGTACTTC,CASSQIRDSTYEQYF
TRBJ1-3,TRBV4-3,TRBD1,.,TGCGCCAGCAGCGGAAACAGGGGTGGAATTGGAAACACCATATATTTT,CASSGNRGGIGNTIYF
TRBJ2-1,TRBV27,TRBD2,once,TGTGCCAGCGCTACTAGCGGGGGGGATGGGTTCTTC,CASATSGGDGFF
TRBJ1-2,TRBV3-1/TRBV3-2,.,.,TGTGCCAGCACCCGGGGGGCAGCGAACGACTATGGCTACACCTTC,CASTRGAANDYGYTF
TRBJ2-1,TRBV10-2,TRBD2,.,TGCGCCAGCAGTGACTTAGCGGGAGGAGGTGGGTCCTACAATGAGCAGTTCTTC,CASSDLAGGGGSYNEQFF
TRBJ2-3,TRBV7-2,.,.,TGTGCCAGTAGCCGGGGGGCGCTCGGCACAGATACGCAGTATTTT,CASSRGALGTDTQYF
TRBJ1-1,TRBV25-1,TRBD1,few,TGTGCCAGCAGGAAGACAGGGGGTTTCACTGAAGCTTTCTTT,CASRKTGGFTEAFF